The 10 T cell receptor beta chains in this list originate from one sample, sequenced in a study of blood T cell repertoires in COVID-19. Clones were read by immunoSEQ multiplex PCR, and TCRdb kept only the in-frame ones, dropping some. The table records about 74,000 clones, almost 90% of them present only once. Sequencing was performed on peripheral blood. All receptors come from an elderly woman with active or convalescent COVID-19.

In its sample, this clone was seen once. The J gene is TRBJ2-6, the V gene TRBV6-6; D possibly corresponds to TRBD1 (6 bases). This CDR3 is 16 amino acids long. Trimming took off 2 bases at V and 0 bases at J, with 8 bases between the two ends. Germline assignment: CDR1 MNHNY and CDR2 SVGAGI (reference sequence). CDR3 region: CASSYPDSSGANVLTF. CDR3 sequence (DNA): TGTGCCAGCAGTTACCCGGACAGCTCTGGGGCCAACGTCCTGACTTTC.

This clone appeared a single time. The chain recombines TRBV5-1 with TRBJ1-2, with D possibly matching TRBD1 (6 bases). V was trimmed by 0 bases and J by 8 bases, leaving 11 bases between them. Germline CDR1 and CDR2: SGHRS and YFSETQ. This CDR3 region has 13 residues. DNA for the CDR3: TGCGCCAGCAGCTTGGAACAGGGTATCGGCTACACCTTC. Amino acids: CASSLEQGIGYTF.

V gene TRBV7-8 combines with J gene TRBJ2-1, with D perhaps matching TRBD2 (6 bases). CDR1 is SGHVS, CDR2 FQNEAQ, per germline. Trimming took off 5 bases at V and 7 bases at J, with 12 bases between the two ends. The CDR3 length is 13 residues. The CDR3, as DNA: TGTGCCAGCAGCCGTGGGCTAGCGAATGAGCAGTTCTTC. It is translated as CASSRGLANEQFF.

The chain has TRBV24-1 and TRBJ1-5, with 8 bases that match TRBD1. This CDR3 is built from 17 residues. With V trimmed by 0 bases and J by 2 bases, 5 bases remained unmatched. Germline-derived CDR1 and CDR2 are KGHDR and SFDVKD. Here the CDR3 DNA reads TGTGCCACCAGTGATTTGCAGGGGGCCCACCGCAATCAGCCCCAGCATTTT. This translates into CATSDLQGAHRNQPQHF.

The chain links TRBV15 to TRBJ2-5; weak D call: TRBD1 (6 bases). Trimming removed 0 bases from V and 2 bases from J, with 10 bases in between. The V gene's germline CDR1 is LNHNV and CDR2 YYDKDF (reference sequence). The CDR3 runs to 15 residues. The CDR3 region is CATSRDQTGQETQYF. CDR3 sequence (DNA): TGTGCCACCAGCAGAGATCAGACAGGTCAAGAGACCCAGTACTTC.

This clone is a singleton in its sample. The CDR3 coding sequence is TGTGCCAGCAGTCGCCTTAGCGGGAGTGGGTACGAGCAGTACTTC. Encoded protein: CASSRLSGSGYEQYF. The chain recombines TRBV9 with TRBJ2-7; TRBD2 agrees at 9 bases. Germline V CDR1 and CDR2: SGDLS, YYNGEE. The trim removed 5 bases at V and 4 bases at J, leaving 10 bases unmatched. The CDR3 spans 15 residues.

The V gene is TRBV6-5, the J gene TRBJ2-7; D is undetermined. The V gene lost 4 bases and the J gene lost 0 bases, with 10 bases spanning the gap. CDR3 size: 14 residues. Germline V gene sequence: CDR1 MNHEY, CDR2 SVGAGI. The CDR3 nucleotides are TGTGCCAGCAGTTCCCCGACACGCTCCTACGAGCAGTACTTC. As protein: CASSSPTRSYEQYF.

The V call is TRBV11-3, the J call TRBJ2-7; 12 bases are a match to TRBD1. Looked up from germline, CDR1 is SGHNT and CDR2 is YENEEA. This CDR3 spans 16 amino acids. Unmatched junction bases numbered 10, after V lost 1 base and J lost 9 bases. In DNA form, the CDR3 reads TGTGCCAGCAGCTTAGGGGACAGGGGGCTCTTCCCTAGGCAGTACTTC. Protein sequence: CASSLGDRGLFPRQYF.

The chain combines TRBV5-1 with TRBJ1-1; 8 bases are a match to TRBD1. V lost 4 bases, J lost 0 bases, and 2 bases stayed unmatched. Germline CDR1 reads SGHRS; CDR2 reads YFSETQ. This CDR3 region has 14 residues. CDR3 coding DNA: TGCGCCAGCAGCATACAGGGGGTGAACACTGAAGCTTTCTTT. This translates into CASSIQGVNTEAFF.

In DNA, the CDR3 is TGTGCCACCAAGGAGGCTAGCGGCTACAATGAGCAGTTCTTC. Translated, it gives CATKEASGYNEQFF. The gene calls are TRBV6-5 and TRBJ2-1; TRBD2 matches at 7 bases. J was trimmed by 3 bases and V by 10 bases; bases with no gene match: 9. CDR3 size: 14 residues. Germline-derived CDR1 and CDR2 are MNHEY and SVGAGI.